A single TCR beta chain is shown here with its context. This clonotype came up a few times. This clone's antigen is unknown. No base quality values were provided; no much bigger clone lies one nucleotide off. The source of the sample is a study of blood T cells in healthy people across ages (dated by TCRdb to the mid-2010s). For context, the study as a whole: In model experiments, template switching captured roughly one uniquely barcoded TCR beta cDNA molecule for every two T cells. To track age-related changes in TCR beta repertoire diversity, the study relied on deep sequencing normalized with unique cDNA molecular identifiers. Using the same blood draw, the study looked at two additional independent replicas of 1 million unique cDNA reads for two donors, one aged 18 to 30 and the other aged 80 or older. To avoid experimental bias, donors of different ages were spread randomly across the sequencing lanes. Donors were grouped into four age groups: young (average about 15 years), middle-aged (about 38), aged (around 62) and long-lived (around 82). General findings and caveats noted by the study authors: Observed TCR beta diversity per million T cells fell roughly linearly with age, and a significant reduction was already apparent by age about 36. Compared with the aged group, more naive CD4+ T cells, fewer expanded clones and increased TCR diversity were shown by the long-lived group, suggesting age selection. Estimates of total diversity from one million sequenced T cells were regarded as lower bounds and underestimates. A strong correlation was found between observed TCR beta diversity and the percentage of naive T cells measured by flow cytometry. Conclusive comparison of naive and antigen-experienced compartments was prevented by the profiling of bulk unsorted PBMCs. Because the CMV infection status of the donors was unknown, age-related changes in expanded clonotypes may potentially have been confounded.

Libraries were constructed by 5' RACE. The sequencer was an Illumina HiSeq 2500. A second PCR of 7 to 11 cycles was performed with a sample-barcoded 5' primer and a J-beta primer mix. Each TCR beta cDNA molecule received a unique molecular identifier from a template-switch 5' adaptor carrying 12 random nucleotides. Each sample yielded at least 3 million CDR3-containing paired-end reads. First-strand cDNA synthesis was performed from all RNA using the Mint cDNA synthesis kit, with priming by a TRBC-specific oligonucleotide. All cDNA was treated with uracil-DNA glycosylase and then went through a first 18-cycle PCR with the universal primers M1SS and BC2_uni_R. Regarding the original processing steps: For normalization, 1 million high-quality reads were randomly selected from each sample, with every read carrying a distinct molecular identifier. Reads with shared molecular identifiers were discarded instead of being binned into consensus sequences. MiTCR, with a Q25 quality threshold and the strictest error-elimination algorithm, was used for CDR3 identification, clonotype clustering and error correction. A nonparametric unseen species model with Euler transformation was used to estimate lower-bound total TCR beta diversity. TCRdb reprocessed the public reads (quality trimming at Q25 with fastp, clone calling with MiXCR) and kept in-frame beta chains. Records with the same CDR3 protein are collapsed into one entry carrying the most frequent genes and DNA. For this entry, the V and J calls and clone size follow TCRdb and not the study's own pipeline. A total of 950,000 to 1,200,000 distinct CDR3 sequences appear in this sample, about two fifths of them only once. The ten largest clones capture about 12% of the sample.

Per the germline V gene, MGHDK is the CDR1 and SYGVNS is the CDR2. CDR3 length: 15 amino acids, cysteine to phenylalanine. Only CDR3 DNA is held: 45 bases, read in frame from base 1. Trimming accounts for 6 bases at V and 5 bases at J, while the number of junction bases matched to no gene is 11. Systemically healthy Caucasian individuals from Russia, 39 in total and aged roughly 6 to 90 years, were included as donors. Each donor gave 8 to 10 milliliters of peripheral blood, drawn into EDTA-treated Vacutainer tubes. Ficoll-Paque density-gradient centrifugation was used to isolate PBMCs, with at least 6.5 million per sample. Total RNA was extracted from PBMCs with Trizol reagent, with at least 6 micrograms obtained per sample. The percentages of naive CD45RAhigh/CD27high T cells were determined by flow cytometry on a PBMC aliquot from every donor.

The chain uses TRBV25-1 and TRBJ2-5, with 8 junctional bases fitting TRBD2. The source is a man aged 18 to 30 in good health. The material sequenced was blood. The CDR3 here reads CASSLYSGEMETQYF. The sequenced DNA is TGTGCCAGCAGCCTATATAGCGGGGAGATGGAGACCCAGTACTTC.